This T cell receptor (beta chain) was sequenced during a study of blood T cell repertoires in COVID-19 (dated by TCRdb to 2019 to 2021). About the study as a whole: Collaborator samples came from the United States, Italy and Spain and covered acute and convalescent phases of COVID-19. The material from the prospective study consisted of cDNA or gDNA derived from T cells, B-cell-depleted T cells, or PBMCs. Subjects who had been exposed to COVID-19, were actively infected with it, or had recovered from it provided the deeply sampled blood TCRbeta repertoires that made up the dataset. The repertoires were released in a freely available public database intended as a resource for research on the immune response to SARS-CoV-2. The samples were drawn from two sources: the first 160 participants of the ongoing ImmuneRACE study, and approximately 1,300 subjects contributed by 6 global collaborators. Nearly every sample came with metadata listing a de-identified subject ID, COVID-19 status, age in years and sex. Where available, HLA class I and class II types were obtained from metadata supplied by the sample provider rather than from assay-based typing. General findings and caveats noted by the study authors: The quantity of clinical and demographic metadata differed by source and by participant and was supplied without curation.

Collaborating institutions collected whole blood in K2EDTA tubes following their own protocols. For TCRbeta analysis, collaborators shipped samples in one of three forms: frozen whole blood, isolated PBMCs, or DNA extracted from either of those sample types. The immunoSEQ Assay, a bias-controlled multiplex PCR, was used to amplify TCRbeta CDR3 regions from genomic DNA. Under the source paper's analysis protocol: Within the assay, amplification of reference gene primers was used to estimate how many nucleated cells each sample contained. To quantify the absolute abundance of each unique TCRbeta CDR3 rearrangement, sequence reads were collapsed and filtered. For each sample, productive Simpson clonality was calculated by taking the square root of Simpson's diversity index across productive rearrangements. This immuneACCESS table, as held by TCRdb, lists in-frame sequences with V and J called but not all clones. Of the missing ones, under half trace to an unresolved V gene in checked studies; the others have no known cause. The D gene and trimming were derived from the DNA, and the V and J assignments and clone size from that table. The sample data list some 30,000 clones, and about 91% of these were observed just once. Approximately 50% of the sample lies in the top ten.

Reading the germline V gene (reference sequence) gives CDR1 SGHNT and CDR2 YYREEE. CDR3 length: 16 amino acids, cysteine to phenylalanine. CDR3 DNA is the only sequence kept; it has 48 bases, read in frame from the first base. V is reduced by 0 bases and J by 0 bases, leaving a spacing of 10 bases between them. On this clone: What this receptor recognizes is not known. Base qualities are not provided; no much larger clone lies one nucleotide away.

This receptor chain uses TRBV5-4 and TRBJ1-3, with TRBD1 perhaps the D gene, on 6 matching bases. The clonotype comes from a human donor with acute or convalescent COVID-19. The donor label of this sample is uncertain. The material sequenced was peripheral blood. CDR3 reads: CASSLGTGSSGNTIYF. The sequence in DNA is TGTGCCAGCAGCTTGGGAACAGGGTCCTCTGGAAACACCATATATTTT.